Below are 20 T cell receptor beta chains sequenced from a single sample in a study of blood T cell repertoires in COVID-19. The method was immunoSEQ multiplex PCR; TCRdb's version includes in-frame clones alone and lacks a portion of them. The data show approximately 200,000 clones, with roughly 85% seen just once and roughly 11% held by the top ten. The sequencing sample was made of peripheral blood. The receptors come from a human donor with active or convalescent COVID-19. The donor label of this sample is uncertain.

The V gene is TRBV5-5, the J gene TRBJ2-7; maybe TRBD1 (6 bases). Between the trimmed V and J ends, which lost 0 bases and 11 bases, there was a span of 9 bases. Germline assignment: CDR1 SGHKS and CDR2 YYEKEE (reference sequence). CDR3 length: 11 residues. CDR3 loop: CASSLEAGEYF. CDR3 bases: TGTGCCAGCAGCTTGGAAGCAGGGGAGTACTTC.

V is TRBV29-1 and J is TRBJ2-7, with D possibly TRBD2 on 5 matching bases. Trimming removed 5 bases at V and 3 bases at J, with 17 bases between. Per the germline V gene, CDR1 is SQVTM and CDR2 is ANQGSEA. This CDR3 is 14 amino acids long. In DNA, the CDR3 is TGCAGCGTTTCCCCCCGCGGGCCGGACTACGAGCAGTACTTC. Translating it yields CSVSPRGPDYEQYF.

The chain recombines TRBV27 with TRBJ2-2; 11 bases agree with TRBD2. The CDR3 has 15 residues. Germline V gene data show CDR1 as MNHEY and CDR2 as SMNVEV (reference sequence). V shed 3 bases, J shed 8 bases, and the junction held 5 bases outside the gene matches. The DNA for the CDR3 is TGTGCCAGCAGTTTTAGCGGGAGGGCCGGAGGGGAGCTGTTTTTT. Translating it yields CASSFSGRAGGELFF.

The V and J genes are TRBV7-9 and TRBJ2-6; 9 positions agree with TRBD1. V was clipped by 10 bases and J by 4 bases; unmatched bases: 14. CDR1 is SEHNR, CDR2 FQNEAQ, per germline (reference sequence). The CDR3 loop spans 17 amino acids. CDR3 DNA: TGTGCCACCGACAGGGGGGCAGGCCCCAGGGGGGCCAACGTCCTGACTTTC. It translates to CATDRGAGPRGANVLTF.

The CDR3 nucleotides are TGTGCCAGCAGTTTATTGTCAGGGCGGAAGTACTTC. This codes for CASSLLSGRKYF. V is TRBV12-3 or TRBV12-4 and J is TRBJ2-4; tentative D call: TRBD1 (5 bases). The V gene lost 2 bases and the J gene lost 14 bases, with 13 bases spanning the gap. This CDR3 has 12 amino acids.

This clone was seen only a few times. CDR3 coding DNA: TGTGCCAGCAGCGTGGGAGGGGACTATGGCTACACCTTC. Protein: CASSVGGDYGYTF. The chain is built from TRBV9 and TRBJ1-2; perhaps TRBD1 as D (5 bases). The CDR3 loop spans 13 amino acids. V was clipped by 2 bases and J by 3 bases, with 8 bases between them. CDR1 is SGDLS, CDR2 YYNGEE, per germline.

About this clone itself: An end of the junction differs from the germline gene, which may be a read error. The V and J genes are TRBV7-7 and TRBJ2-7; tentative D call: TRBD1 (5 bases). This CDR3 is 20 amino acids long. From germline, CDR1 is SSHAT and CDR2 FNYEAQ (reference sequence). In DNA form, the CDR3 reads TGTGCTAGCAGCTTAGAAGTGGGGCCAGGGAATACCGGCCTCTCCTACGAGCAGTACTTC. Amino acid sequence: CASSLEVGPGNTGLSYEQYF.

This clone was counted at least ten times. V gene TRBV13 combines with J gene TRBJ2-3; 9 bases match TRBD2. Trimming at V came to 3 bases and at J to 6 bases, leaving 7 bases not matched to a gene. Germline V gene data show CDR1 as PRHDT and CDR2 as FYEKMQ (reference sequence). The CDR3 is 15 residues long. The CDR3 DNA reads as TGTGCCAGCAGCTTCGGCGCGGGAGGGCCTGATACGCAGTATTTT. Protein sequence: CASSFGAGGPDTQYF.

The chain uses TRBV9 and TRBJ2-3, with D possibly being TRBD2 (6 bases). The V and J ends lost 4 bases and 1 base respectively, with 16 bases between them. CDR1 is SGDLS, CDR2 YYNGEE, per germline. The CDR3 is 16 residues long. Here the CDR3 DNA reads TGTGCCAGCAGCTCTGGGGGGTGGATCGGCACAGATACGCAGTATTTT. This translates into CASSSGGWIGTDTQYF. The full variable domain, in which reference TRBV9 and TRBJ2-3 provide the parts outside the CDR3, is DSGVTQTPKHLITATGQRVTLRCSPRSGDLSVYWYQQSLDQGLQFLIQYYNGEERAKGNILERFSAQQFPDLHSELNLSSLELGDSALYFCASSSGGWIGTDTQYFGPGTRLTVL.

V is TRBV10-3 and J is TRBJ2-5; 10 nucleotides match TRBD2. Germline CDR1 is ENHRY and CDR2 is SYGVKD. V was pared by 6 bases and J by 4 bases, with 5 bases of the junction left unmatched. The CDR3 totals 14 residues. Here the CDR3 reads CAIRTGTSVETQYF. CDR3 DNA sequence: TGTGCCATCAGAACAGGGACTAGCGTAGAGACCCAGTACTTC.

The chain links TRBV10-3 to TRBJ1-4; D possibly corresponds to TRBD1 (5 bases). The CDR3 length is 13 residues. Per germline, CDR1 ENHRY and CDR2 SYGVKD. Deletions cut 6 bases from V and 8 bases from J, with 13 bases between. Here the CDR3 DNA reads TGTGCCATCAGGGGGGGGTTAAGAGAAAAACTGTTTTTT. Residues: CAIRGGLREKLFF.

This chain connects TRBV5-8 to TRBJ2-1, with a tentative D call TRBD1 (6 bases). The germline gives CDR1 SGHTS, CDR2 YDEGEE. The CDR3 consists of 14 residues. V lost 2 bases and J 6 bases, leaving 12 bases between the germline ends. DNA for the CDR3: TGTGCCAGCAGCTTCCAGGGGCGAACCAATGAGCAGTTCTTC. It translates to CASSFQGRTNEQFF. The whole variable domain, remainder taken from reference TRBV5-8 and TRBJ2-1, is EAGVTQSPTHLIKTRGQQATLRCSPISGHTSVYWYQQALGLGLQFLLWYDEGEERNRGNFPPRFSGRQFPNYSSELNVNALELEDSALYLCASSFQGRTNEQFFGPGTRLTVL.

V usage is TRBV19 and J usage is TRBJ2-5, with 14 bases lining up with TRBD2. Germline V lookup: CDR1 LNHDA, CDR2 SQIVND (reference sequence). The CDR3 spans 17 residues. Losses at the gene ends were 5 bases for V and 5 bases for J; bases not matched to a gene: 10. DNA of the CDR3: TGTGCCAGTAGTCCACGACTAGCGGGAGGGCCTGGGGAGACCCAGTACTTC. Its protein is CASSPRLAGGPGETQYF.

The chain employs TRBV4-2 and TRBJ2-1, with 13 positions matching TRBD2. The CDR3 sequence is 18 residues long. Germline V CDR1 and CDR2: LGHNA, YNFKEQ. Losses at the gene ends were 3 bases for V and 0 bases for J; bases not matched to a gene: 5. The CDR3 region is CASSHEGLAGPSYNEQFF. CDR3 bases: TGTGCCAGCAGCCATGAGGGACTAGCGGGGCCCTCCTACAATGAGCAGTTCTTC.

The CDR3 spells CASSRGLVSDTQYF. As DNA, the CDR3 is TGTGCCAGCAGCCGCGGACTAGTTTCAGATACGCAGTATTTT. This chain connects TRBV4-2 to TRBJ2-3, with 7 nucleotides matching TRBD2. The V gene's germline CDR1 is LGHNA and CDR2 YNFKEQ. This CDR3 is built from 14 residues. J was trimmed by 4 bases and V by 4 bases; bases with no gene match: 5.

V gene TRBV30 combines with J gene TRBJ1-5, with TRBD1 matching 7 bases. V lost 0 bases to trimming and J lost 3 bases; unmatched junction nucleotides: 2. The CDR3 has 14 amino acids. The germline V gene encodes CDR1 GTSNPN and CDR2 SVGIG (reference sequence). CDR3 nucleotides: TGTGCCTGGAGTGTTGACAGGGCCAATCAGCCCCAGCATTTT. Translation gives CAWSVDRANQPQHF. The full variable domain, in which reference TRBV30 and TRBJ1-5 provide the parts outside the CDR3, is SQTIHQWPATLVQPVGSPLSLECTVEGTSNPNLYWYRQAAGRGLQLLFYSVGIGQISSEVPQNLSASRPQDRQFILSSKKLLLSDSGFYLCAWSVDRANQPQHFGDGTRLSIL.

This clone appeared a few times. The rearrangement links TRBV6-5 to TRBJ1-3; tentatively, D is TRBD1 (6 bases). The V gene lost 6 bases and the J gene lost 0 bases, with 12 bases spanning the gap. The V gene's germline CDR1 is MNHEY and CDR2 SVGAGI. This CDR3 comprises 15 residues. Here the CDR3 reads CASSQRGSSGNTIYF. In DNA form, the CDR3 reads TGTGCCAGCAGCCAAAGGGGGAGCTCTGGAAACACCATATATTTT.

This chain's CDR3 is CASSQSGGLGQPQHF. CDR3 DNA: TGTGCCAGCAGCCAGTCAGGGGGCTTGGGACAGCCCCAGCATTTT. This rearrangement joins TRBV9 to TRBJ1-5; 8 bases map to TRBD1. The V gene end was trimmed by 4 bases and the J gene end by 7 bases; junction bases not matched to a gene: 10. Germline CDR1 is SGDLS and CDR2 is YYNGEE. The CDR3 sequence is 15 residues long.

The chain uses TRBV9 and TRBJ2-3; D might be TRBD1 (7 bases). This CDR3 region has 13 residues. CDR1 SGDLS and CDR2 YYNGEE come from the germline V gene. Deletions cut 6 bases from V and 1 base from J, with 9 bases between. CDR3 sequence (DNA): TGTGCCAGCACCAGGGGGGGCACAGATACGCAGTATTTT. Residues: CASTRGGTDTQYF.

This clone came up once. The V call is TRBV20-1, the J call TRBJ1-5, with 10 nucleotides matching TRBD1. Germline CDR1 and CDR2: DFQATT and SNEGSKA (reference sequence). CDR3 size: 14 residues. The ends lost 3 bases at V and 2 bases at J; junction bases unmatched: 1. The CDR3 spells CSASGQGGNQPQHF. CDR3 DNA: TGCAGTGCTAGTGGACAGGGGGGCAATCAGCCCCAGCATTTT.